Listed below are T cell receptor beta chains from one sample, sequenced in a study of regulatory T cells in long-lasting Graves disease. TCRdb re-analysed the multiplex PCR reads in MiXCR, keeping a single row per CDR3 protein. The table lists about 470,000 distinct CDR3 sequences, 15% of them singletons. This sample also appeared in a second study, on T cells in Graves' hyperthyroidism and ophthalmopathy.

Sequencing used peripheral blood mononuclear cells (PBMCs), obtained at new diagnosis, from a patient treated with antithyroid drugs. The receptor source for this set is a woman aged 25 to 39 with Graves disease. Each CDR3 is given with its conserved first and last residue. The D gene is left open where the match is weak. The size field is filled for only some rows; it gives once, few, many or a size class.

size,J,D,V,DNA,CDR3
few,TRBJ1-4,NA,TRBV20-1,TGCAGTGCTACAAGTTCAACTAATGAAAAACTGTTTTTT,CSATSSTNEKLFF
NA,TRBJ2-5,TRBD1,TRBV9,TGTGCCAGCAGCGTAACCGGGACAGGGGGTCCAGAGACCCAGTACTTC,CASSVTGTGGPETQYF
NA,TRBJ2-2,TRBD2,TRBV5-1,TGCGCCAGCAGCTTGGTAGCGGGAGTAGCCGGGGAGCTGTTTTTT,CASSLVAGVAGELFF
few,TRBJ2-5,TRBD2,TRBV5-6,TGTGCCAGCAGCTTGACCCTAGCGGGGGCCCAAGAGACCCAGTGCTTC,CASSLTLAGAQETQCF
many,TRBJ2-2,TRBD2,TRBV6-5,TGTGCCAGCAGTTACTCGGGGACTAGCGACACCGGGGAGCTGTTTTTT,CASSYSGTSDTGELFF
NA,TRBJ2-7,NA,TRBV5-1,TGCGCCAGCAGCCCTGGTGGGACAAACTACGAGCAGTACTTC,CASSPGGTNYEQYF
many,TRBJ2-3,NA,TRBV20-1,TGCAGTGCTCCAAAGGGGGGGGGCACTAGCACAGATACGCAGTATTTT,CSAPKGGGTSTDTQYF
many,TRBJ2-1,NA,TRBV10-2,TGCGCCAGCAGTGAGAGAAAGGGTACGGTTACGGGTGGGCAGTTCTTC,CASSERKGTVTGGQFF
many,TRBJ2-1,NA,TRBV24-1,TGTGCCACCAGTGATTTTGGAGACAATGAGCAGTTCTTC,CATSDFGDNEQFF
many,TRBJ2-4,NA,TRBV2,TGTGCCAGCAGTCCCTCTAAGGGGAAACTAGCCAAAAACATTCAGTACTTC,CASSPSKGKLAKNIQYF
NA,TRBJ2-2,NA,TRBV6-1,TGTGCCAACCGAGGGGGCGGGAGTGACACCGGGGAGCTGTTTTTT,CANRGGGSDTGELFF
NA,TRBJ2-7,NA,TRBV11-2,TGTGCCAGCAGCTTAGCCACGTACAGCTCCTACGAGCAGTACTTC,CASSLATYSSYEQYF
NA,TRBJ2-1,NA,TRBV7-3,TGTGCCAGCAGGTCCGGGTCTCGAACCTACAATGAGCAGTTCTTC,CASRSGSRTYNEQFF
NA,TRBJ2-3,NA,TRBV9,TGTGCCAGCAGCGTAGTTGTAGACACAGATACGCAGTATTTT,CASSVVVDTDTQYF
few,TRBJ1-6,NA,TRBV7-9,TGTGCCAGCAGCTTGACAACGTATCATTCACCCCTCCACTTT,CASSLTTYHSPLHF
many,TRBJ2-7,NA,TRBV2,TGTGCCAGCAGTGAGGCTAGCGCCTACTACGAGCAGTACTTC,CASSEASAYYEQYF
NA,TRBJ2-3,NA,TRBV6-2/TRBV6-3,TGTGCCAGCACCCCCGCCGGGAGCATCACAGATACGCAGTATTTT,CASTPAGSITDTQYF
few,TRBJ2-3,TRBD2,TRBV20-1,TGCAGTGCTCTTAGCGGGAGGGCCTCCTACACAGATACGCAGTATTTT,CSALSGRASYTDTQYF
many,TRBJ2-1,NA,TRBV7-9,TGTGCCAGCAGCCTAGGTGGGGGCAGGGTAGATGAGCAGTTCTTC,CASSLGGGRVDEQFF
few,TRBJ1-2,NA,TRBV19,TGTGCCAGTAGTGATTTGCGGTACTATGGCTACACCTTC,CASSDLRYYGYTF
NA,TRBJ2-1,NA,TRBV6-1,TGTGCCAGCAGTGAGCTTAGTGGGGGCGACGAGCAGTTCTTC,CASSELSGGDEQFF
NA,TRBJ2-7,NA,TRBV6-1,TGTGCCACCGAGTTGAACCCCTACGAGCAGTACTTC,CATELNPYEQYF
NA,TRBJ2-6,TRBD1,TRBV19,TGTGCCAGTAGTATAATGGTGGGACAGACCACCTCTGGGGCCAACGTCCTGACTTTC,CASSIMVGQTTSGANVLTF
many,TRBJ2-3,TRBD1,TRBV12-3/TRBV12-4,TGTGCCAGCAGTTTCGGGACAGGGGGTAGCACAGATACGCAGTATTTT,CASSFGTGGSTDTQYF
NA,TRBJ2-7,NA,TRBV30,TGTGCCTGGAGGGGCAGGGATTACGAGCAGTACTTC,CAWRGRDYEQYF
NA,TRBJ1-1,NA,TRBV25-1,TGTGCCAGCAGTGATTGGGACACTGAAGCTTTCTTT,CASSDWDTEAFF
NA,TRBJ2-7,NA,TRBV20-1,TGCAGTGCCACTACCGGGGGCTACGAGCAGTACTTC,CSATTGGYEQYF
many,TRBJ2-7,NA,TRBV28,TGTGCCAGCAGGTGGGACGGGCAGGCCTACGAGCAGTACTTC,CASRWDGQAYEQYF
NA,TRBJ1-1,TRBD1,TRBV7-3,TGTGCCAGCAGCTTAAATGGGGGGGACAGGGCCTCTGAAGCTTTCTTT,CASSLNGGDRASEAFF
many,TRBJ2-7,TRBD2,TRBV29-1,TGCAGCGTTGTTAGCGGGGGGGAGAGGGAGCAGTACTTC,CSVVSGGEREQYF
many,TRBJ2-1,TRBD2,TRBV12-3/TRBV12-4,TGTGCCAGCAGTCACCTAGCGGGAGTTTATAATGAGCAGTTCTTC,CASSHLAGVYNEQFF